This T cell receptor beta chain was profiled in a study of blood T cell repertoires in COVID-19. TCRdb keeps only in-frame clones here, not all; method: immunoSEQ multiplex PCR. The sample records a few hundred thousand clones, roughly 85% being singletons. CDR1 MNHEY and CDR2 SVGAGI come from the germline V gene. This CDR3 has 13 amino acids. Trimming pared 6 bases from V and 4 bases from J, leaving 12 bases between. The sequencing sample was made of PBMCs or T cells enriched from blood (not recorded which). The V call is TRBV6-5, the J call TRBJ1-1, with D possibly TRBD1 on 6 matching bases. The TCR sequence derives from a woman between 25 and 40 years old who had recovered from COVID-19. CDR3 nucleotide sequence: TGTGCCAGCAGCTACGGCAGGGGCACTGAAGCTTTCTTT. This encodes CASSYGRGTEAFF.